This TCR beta chain was identified in a study of cytomegalovirus exposure and HLA in healthy donors. The study, taken as a whole, reports: Later work found that TCR association rates differed between HLA loci; DRB1 had the most and HLA-C the fewest.

PCR primers comprised 60 Vbeta and 13 Jbeta primers. Data came from immunoSEQ multiplex PCR; TCRdb stores just in-frame clones and leaves some out. The sample yields approximately 160,000 clones, approximately 80% seen once. As regards this clone: Antigen: not known.

This CDR3 has 15 amino acids. Germline CDR1 is SGHRS and CDR2 is YFSETQ. Unmatched junction bases numbered 3, after V lost 4 bases and J lost 1 base. The sequencing input was PBMCs. This rearrangement joins TRBV5-1 to TRBJ2-1; 9 bases map to TRBD1. This TCR came from a man aged 25-45 years in good health and CMV-seropositive. CDR3 region: CASSTGQGSYNEQFF. The CDR3 DNA reads as TGCGCCAGCAGCACCGGACAGGGGTCCTACAATGAGCAGTTCTTC.